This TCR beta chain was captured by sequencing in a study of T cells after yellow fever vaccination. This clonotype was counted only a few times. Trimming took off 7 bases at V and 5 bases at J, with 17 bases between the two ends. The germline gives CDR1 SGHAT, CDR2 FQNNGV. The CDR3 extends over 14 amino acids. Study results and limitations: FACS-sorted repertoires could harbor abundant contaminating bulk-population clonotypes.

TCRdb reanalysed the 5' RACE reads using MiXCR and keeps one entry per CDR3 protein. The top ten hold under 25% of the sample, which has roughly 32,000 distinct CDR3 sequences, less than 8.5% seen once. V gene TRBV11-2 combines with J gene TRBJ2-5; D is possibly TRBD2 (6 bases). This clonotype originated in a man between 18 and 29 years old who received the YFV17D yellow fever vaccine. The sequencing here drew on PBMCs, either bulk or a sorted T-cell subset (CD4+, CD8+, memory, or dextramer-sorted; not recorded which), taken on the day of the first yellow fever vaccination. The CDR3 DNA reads TGTGCCAGCAATTCTGGAGTGGAGGGTGAGACCCAGTACTTC. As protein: CASNSGVEGETQYF. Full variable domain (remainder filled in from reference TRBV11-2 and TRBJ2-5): EAGVAQSPRYKIIEKRQSVAFWCNPISGHATLYWYQQILGQGPKLLIQFQNNGVVDDSQLPKDRFSAERLKGVDSTLKIQPAKLEDSAVYLCASNSGVEGETQYFGPGTRLLVL.